This entry lists 23 T cell receptor beta chains sequenced from one sample in a study of shared T cell receptors in the human thymus. Profiling relied on immunoSEQ multiplex PCR, and the TCRdb table lists in-frame clones only, not all of them. The sample yields some 660,000 clones, more than 70% seen once. These sequences were also reported in another study, on human thymus T cells.

The sequenced material came from thymocytes. The receptors shown here come from a boy under two years old with a congenital heart defect.

The chain links TRBV4-1 to TRBJ1-5; 7 nucleotides line up with TRBD1. The junction had 19 bases not matched to a gene; V was cut back by 3 bases and J by 2 bases. Germline loops: CDR1 MGHRA, CDR2 YSYEKL. This CDR3 has 20 amino acids. CDR3: CASSQDIKDRRRGGNQPQHF. In DNA form, the CDR3 reads TGCGCCAGCAGCCAGGATATTAAGGACAGGCGTCGGGGTGGCAATCAGCCCCAGCATTTT.

This clone was picked up a small number of times. The chain has TRBV18 and TRBJ2-1; 9 bases are shared with TRBD2. The CDR3 is 17 amino acids. V trimming: 6 bases; J trimming: 5 bases; junction bases outside the gene matches: 14. Germline assignment: CDR1 KGHSH and CDR2 LQKENI. CDR3 loop: CASSGKSVAGDNNEQFF. CDR3 bases: TGTGCCAGCTCGGGGAAGTCCGTAGCGGGGGATAACAATGAGCAGTTCTTC.

The V and J genes are TRBV27 and TRBJ2-7; 14 bases match TRBD2. Germline values: CDR1 MNHEY, CDR2 SMNVEV (reference sequence). Unmatched junction bases numbered 20, after V lost 6 bases and J lost 4 bases. The CDR3 contains 20 residues. CDR3 sequence (DNA): TGTGCCAGCAGACCCGGACTAGCGGGAGGCAATATACCAAACAGATACGAGCAGTACTTC. Translated: CASRPGLAGGNIPNRYEQYF.

This chain connects TRBV4-3 to TRBJ1-6, with a weak D call TRBD1 (6 bases). Germline V gene data show CDR1 as LGHNA and CDR2 as YSLEER. The CDR3 spans 14 residues. Trimming cost V 1 base and J 7 bases, with 8 bases left between them. The CDR3: CASSQGTENSPLHF. DNA of the CDR3: TGCGCCAGCAGCCAAGGGACAGAAAATTCACCCCTCCACTTT.

This chain links TRBV19 with TRBJ1-6, with a weak D call TRBD1 (6 bases). Trimming cost V 7 bases and J 0 bases, with 13 bases left between them. Per the germline V gene, CDR1 is LNHDA and CDR2 is SQIVND (reference sequence). The CDR3 loop spans 16 amino acids. DNA for the CDR3: TGTGCCAGTACGACAGGATTAAGCTCCTATAATTCACCCCTCCACTTT. This codes for CASTTGLSSYNSPLHF.

The chain joins TRBV6-4 to TRBJ2-7; TRBD1 aligns across 12 bases. Germline values: CDR1 MRHNA, CDR2 SNTAGT. This CDR3 is 15 amino acids long. V was clipped by 7 bases and J by 5 bases; unmatched bases: 9. DNA of the CDR3: TGTGCCAGCACGCCGGGACAGGGGGCGAAAAACGAGCAGTACTTC. This codes for CASTPGQGAKNEQYF.

The chain carries TRBV7-8 and TRBJ1-2, with D uncertain. The CDR3 length is 16 residues. The V gene lost 3 bases and the J gene lost 3 bases, with 17 bases spanning the gap. Germline values: CDR1 SGHVS, CDR2 FQNEAQ. CDR3 amino acids: CASSFSPLDGYYGYTF. The CDR3 region has the DNA TGTGCCAGCAGCTTTAGCCCTCTGGATGGTTACTATGGCTACACCTTC. The whole variable domain, remainder taken from reference TRBV7-8 and TRBJ1-2, is GAGVSQSPRYKVAKRGQDVALRCDPISGHVSLFWYQQALGQGPEFLTYFQNEAQLDKSGLPSDRFFAERPEGSVSTLKIQRTQQEDSAVYLCASSFSPLDGYYGYTFGSGTRLTVV.

The chain combines TRBV21-1 with TRBJ1-5; TRBD1 is the table's D call, not checked against the DNA. TRBV21-1 is labeled a pseudogene. The CDR3 sequence is 14 residues long. The CDR3 spells CASSNGTGVWPQHF. CDR3 nucleotides: TGTGCCAGCAGCAATGGGACAGGGGTCTGGCCCCAGCATTTT.

The chain links TRBV6-5 to TRBJ2-5; a weak D match, TRBD2 (6 bases). The length of the CDR3 is 12 residues. The germline V gene has CDR1 MNHEY and CDR2 SVGAGI. V dropped 2 bases and J dropped 5 bases, with 6 bases sitting between them. For the CDR3, the DNA is TGTGCCAGCAGTTACGGGAGGGAGACCCAGTACTTC. Its protein product is CASSYGRETQYF.

The chain uses TRBV15 and TRBJ1-5; 7 nucleotides match TRBD1. The CDR3 covers 17 residues. The V gene end was trimmed by 2 bases and the J gene end by 6 bases; junction bases not matched to a gene: 13. In germline, CDR1 is LNHNV, CDR2 YYDKDF (reference sequence). This CDR3 reads CATSRQLLQGSGQPQHF. CDR3 nucleotides: TGTGCCACCAGCAGACAACTCTTACAGGGGAGCGGTCAGCCCCAGCATTTT.

This clone was observed once. V and J are TRBV6-1 and TRBJ2-2; no clear D. The CDR3 is made up of 15 amino acids. The V and J ends lost 2 bases and 6 bases respectively, with 13 bases between them. Germline V gives CDR1 MNHNS, CDR2 SASEGT. The CDR3 nucleotides are TGTGCCAGCAGTGAAAGTGGCAGGATTTCCGGGGAGCTGTTTTTT. Residues: CASSESGRISGELFF.

The V call is TRBV19, the J call TRBJ2-2, with D unresolved. With 7 bases removed from V and 4 bases from J, the gap between germline ends came to 4 bases. Germline lookup yields CDR1 LNHDA and CDR2 SQIVND (reference sequence). This CDR3 region has 11 residues. Here the CDR3 DNA reads TGTGCCAGTACCTCCACCGGGGAGCTGTTTTTT. It encodes CASTSTGELFF.

The chain joins TRBV5-6 to TRBJ2-7; tentatively, D is TRBD1 (5 bases). V lost 0 bases and J 1 base, leaving 11 bases between the germline ends. Germline V CDR1 and CDR2: SGHDT, YYEEEE. CDR3 length: 15 amino acids. The CDR3 here is CASSLGYRLSYEQYF. The CDR3 DNA reads as TGTGCCAGCAGCTTGGGGTACAGGCTTTCCTACGAGCAGTACTTC.

This chain links TRBV27 with TRBJ1-5, with D possibly TRBD1 on 5 matching bases. The CDR3 is 17 amino acids. Germline CDR1 MNHEY, CDR2 SMNVEV (reference sequence). Trimming cost V 6 bases and J 4 bases, with 22 bases left between them. CDR3: CASSHGAGRGLNQPQHF. CDR3 DNA: TGTGCCAGCAGCCATGGGGCAGGGAGGGGACTTAATCAGCCCCAGCATTTT.

The chain carries TRBV19 and TRBJ2-6; tentatively, D is TRBD1 (6 bases). The CDR3 has 18 amino acids. Germline values: CDR1 LNHDA, CDR2 SQIVND (reference sequence). V was cut by 1 base and J by 1 base, with 14 bases left in between. In DNA, the CDR3 is TGTGCCAGTAGTATAGGCGACAGGTCCATGTCTGGGGCCAACGTCCTGACTTTC. Amino acids: CASSIGDRSMSGANVLTF.

The chain employs TRBV6-7 and TRBJ2-1; 14 bases are shared with TRBD2. TRBV6-7 is noted as an ORF with a role that remains uncertain. Germline trimming cut 5 bases from V and 0 bases from J; bases unmatched to any gene: 3. The CDR3 is 17 residues long. The CDR3 is CASSGLAGGLSYNEQFF. The CDR3 coding sequence is TGTGCCAGCAGTGGACTAGCGGGAGGACTCTCCTACAATGAGCAGTTCTTC.

The chain couples TRBV6-1 to TRBJ2-2; weak D call: TRBD1 (6 bases). The CDR3 runs 16 residues. Germline assignment: CDR1 MNHNS and CDR2 SASEGT. Trimming shortened V by 6 bases and J by 3 bases, and 17 bases separated the two germline ends. CDR3 nucleotides: TGTGCCAGCAGGGAACCCCAGGGGTTCGACACCGGGGAGCTGTTTTTT. Its protein is CASREPQGFDTGELFF.

DNA of the CDR3: TGTGCCAGCAGCTTATTTGGCCAGGGAGGCTTTCAGCCCCAGCATTTT. Its protein is CASSLFGQGGFQPQHF. The chain is built from TRBV7-8 and TRBJ1-5; a possible D gene is TRBD1 (5 bases). Trimming took off 2 bases at V and 6 bases at J, with 17 bases between the two ends. This CDR3 contains 16 residues. Germline-derived CDR1 and CDR2 are SGHVS and FQNEAQ.

The rearrangement links TRBV2 to TRBJ1-5; the match to TRBD1 covers 7 bases. The junction had 15 bases not matched to a gene; V was cut back by 7 bases and J by 3 bases. Germline-derived CDR1 and CDR2 are SNHLY and FYNNEI. The CDR3 extends over 17 amino acids. In nucleotides, the CDR3 is TGTGCCAGCAAGGTAGGAGGGGGCAACTTTTTCAATCAGCCCCAGCATTTT. It translates to CASKVGGGNFFNQPQHF.

The chain has TRBV2 and TRBJ2-5; D gene unclear. The CDR3 contains 14 residues. The V gene's germline CDR1 is SNHLY and CDR2 FYNNEI. Trimming pared 6 bases from V and 0 bases from J, leaving 11 bases between. The CDR3 reads CASRKLRHQETQYF. DNA for the CDR3: TGTGCCAGCAGGAAGCTGCGCCACCAAGAGACCCAGTACTTC.

The chain has TRBV7-2 and TRBJ1-4; D not certain. The CDR3 has 16 amino acids. Germline CDR1 is SGHTA and CDR2 is FQGNSA. V lost 5 bases and J 7 bases, leaving 20 bases between the germline ends. CDR3 in amino acids: CASSRNKGREGEKLFF. The CDR3 DNA reads TGTGCCAGCAGCCGAAATAAAGGGAGGGAGGGTGAAAAACTGTTTTTT.

The V gene is TRBV7-9, the J gene TRBJ1-6, with TRBD1 identical over 8 bases. This CDR3 region has 17 residues. Germline V gene sequence: CDR1 SEHNR, CDR2 FQNEAQ (reference sequence). Losses at the gene ends were 0 bases for V and 7 bases for J; bases not matched to a gene: 8. The CDR3 spells CASSLARDRNPNSPLHF. The CDR3 DNA reads TGTGCCAGCAGCTTAGCCCGGGACAGGAATCCGAATTCACCCCTCCACTTT.

V gene TRBV7-6 combines with J gene TRBJ1-4; D gene unclear. The CDR3 has 13 amino acids. V lost 5 bases and J lost 0, with 4 bases in between. CDR1 and CDR2 (germline): SGHVS, FNYEAQ. This CDR3 is CASSPATNEKLFF. The CDR3 DNA follows: TGTGCCAGCAGCCCTGCAACTAATGAAAAACTGTTTTTT.